This is a list of T cell receptor beta chains from one sample in a study of T cells after somatic rescue of genetic block. Measured with immunoSEQ multiplex PCR; TCRdb has only the in-frame clones, and not every one. The table records some 68,000 clones, approximately 91% of them present only once. Material for sequencing was peripheral blood mononuclear cells (PBMCs). The source of these receptors is a man aged 25 to 45. The CDR3 runs from the conserved cysteine through the conserved F or W. The D gene is left open where the match is weak. Clone size is given for some rows only: seen once, a few or many times, or a class if the clone is expanded.

clone_size | j_call | d_call | v_call | cdr3_aa | cdr3_nt
NA | TRBJ2-1 | NA | TRBV9 | CASSGLNNEQFF | TGTGCCAGCAGCGGGCTGAACAATGAGCAGTTCTTC
NA | TRBJ2-1 | NA | TRBV4-3 | CASSQGPSSYNEQFF | TGCGCCAGCAGCCAAGGACCGAGCTCCTACAATGAGCAGTTCTTC
NA | TRBJ2-7 | TRBD2 | TRBV5-1 | CASSQLGGSNSYEQYF | TGCGCCAGCAGCCAGTTGGGGGGGAGTAATTCCTACGAGCAGTACTTC
NA | TRBJ2-1 | NA | TRBV5-1 | CASSSLNEQFF | TGCGCCAGCAGCTCCCTCAATGAGCAGTTCTTC
NA | TRBJ2-5 | NA | TRBV4-1 | CASSQGPPQETQYF | TGCGCCAGCAGTCAGGGACCGCCCCAAGAGACCCAGTACTTC
NA | TRBJ2-5 | TRBD1 | TRBV5-1 | CASSDDRVPETQYF | TGCGCCAGCAGCGATGACAGGGTCCCGGAGACCCAGTACTTC
NA | TRBJ1-1 | NA | TRBV7-2 | CASTDPWGTTMNTEAFF | TGTGCCAGCACCGACCCATGGGGGACTACTATGAACACTGAAGCTTTCTTT
NA | TRBJ2-2 | TRBD1 | TRBV6-1 | CASLRDRVNTGELFF | TGTGCCAGCCTCCGGGACAGGGTAAACACCGGGGAGCTGTTTTTT
once | TRBJ1-2 | NA | TRBV6-5 | CASSSGRDGYTF | TGTGCCAGCAGTTCCGGGCGGGATGGCTACACCTTC
NA | TRBJ1-2 | TRBD1 | TRBV6-1 | CASSASRGRGRSPYGYTF | TGTGCCAGCAGTGCGTCGAGGGGGCGCGGTCGGTCACCCTATGGCTACACCTTC
once | TRBJ2-7 | TRBD2 | TRBV5-1 | CASSIAGTYEQYF | TGCGCCAGCAGTATAGCGGGAACCTACGAGCAGTACTTC
NA | TRBJ2-5 | NA | TRBV5-4 | CASSLEGAETQYF | TGTGCCAGCAGCTTGGAGGGCGCAGAGACCCAGTACTTC
once | TRBJ1-1 | NA | TRBV5-4 | CASSLGMIGTEAFF | TGTGCCAGCAGCCTTGGGATGATTGGCACTGAAGCTTTCTTT
NA | TRBJ1-2 | TRBD1 | TRBV5-1 | CASRRDREFYGYTF | TGCGCCAGCAGGAGGGACAGGGAATTCTATGGCTACACCTTC
NA | TRBJ2-1 | NA | TRBV6-4 | CASSDGVSSNEQFF | TGTGCCAGCAGTGATGGGGTTTCTTCCAATGAGCAGTTCTTC
NA | TRBJ2-1 | NA | TRBV5-4 | CASRDGPSSYNEQFF | TGTGCCAGCAGGGACGGACCAAGCTCCTACAATGAGCAGTTCTTC
NA | TRBJ2-3 | TRBD1 | TRBV18 | CASSPRGQISTDTQYF | TGTGCCAGCTCACCAAGGGGGCAGATTAGCACAGATACGCAGTATTTT
NA | TRBJ2-3 | NA | TRBV19 | CASSMGASTDTQYF | TGTGCCAGTAGTATGGGGGCTAGCACAGATACGCAGTATTTT
NA | TRBJ2-5 | NA | TRBV5-5 | CASSLEGAAETQYF | TGTGCCAGCAGCTTGGAAGGGGCCGCGGAGACCCAGTACTTC
NA | TRBJ2-3 | NA | TRBV4-1 | CASSQFQGGRGGTDTQYF | TGCGCCAGCAGCCAATTCCAGGGGGGGCGGGGCGGCACAGATACGCAGTATTTT
NA | TRBJ1-1 | TRBD1 | TRBV27 | CASSLSDRAEAFF | TGTGCCAGCAGTTTATCGGACAGGGCGGAAGCTTTCTTT
NA | TRBJ2-5 | NA | TRBV10-3 | CAISETAQETQYF | TGTGCCATCAGTGAGACAGCCCAAGAGACCCAGTACTTC
NA | TRBJ2-1 | NA | TRBV4-1 | CASSHVDLGLSYNEQFF | TGCGCCAGCAGCCACGTGGACCTTGGGCTTTCCTACAATGAGCAGTTCTTC
NA | TRBJ2-7 | NA | TRBV25-1 | CASRDSYEQYF | TGTGCCAGCAGGGATTCCTACGAGCAGTACTTC
few | TRBJ1-2 | NA | TRBV28 | CATQTSGSYGYTF | TGTGCCACCCAGACATCCGGGTCCTATGGCTACACCTTC
NA | TRBJ1-2 | NA | TRBV7-9 | CASSSDAFRYGYTF | TGTGCCAGCAGCTCCGACGCCTTTAGATATGGCTACACCTTC
NA | TRBJ1-6 | TRBD1 | TRBV9 | CASSVDGQVGYSPLHF | TGTGCCAGCAGCGTCGACGGACAGGTTGGGTACTCACCCCTCCACTTT
NA | TRBJ1-1 | NA | TRBV5-1 | CASSRGENTEAFF | TGCGCCAGCAGCCGAGGGGAGAACACTGAAGCTTTCTTT
NA | TRBJ1-5 | TRBD1 | TRBV13 | CASSSGGGNQPQHF | TGTGCCAGCAGCTCAGGGGGGGGTAATCAGCCCCAGCATTTT
NA | TRBJ2-5 | NA | TRBV11-2 | CASSLVRQQETQYF | TGTGCCAGCAGCTTGGTAAGACAGCAAGAGACCCAGTACTTC
NA | TRBJ1-1 | NA | TRBV19 | CASSIFLGEEAFF | TGTGCCAGTAGTATATTCCTGGGGGAGGAAGCTTTCTTT
NA | TRBJ1-1 | TRBD1 | TRBV14 | CASSPGTGGRTEAFF | TGTGCCAGCAGCCCCGGGACAGGGGGCCGCACTGAAGCTTTCTTT
NA | TRBJ2-3 | TRBD1 | TRBV2 | CASMGTATQYF | TGTGCCAGCATGGGGACAGCTACGCAGTATTTT
NA | TRBJ2-3 | TRBD1 | TRBV2 | CASSERDRGWTDTQYF | TGTGCCAGCAGTGAACGCGACAGGGGATGGACAGATACGCAGTATTTT
NA | TRBJ2-7 | NA | TRBV27 | CASSLQEGVSEQYF | TGTGCCAGCAGTTTACAAGAGGGAGTCTCCGAGCAGTACTTC
NA | TRBJ1-3 | NA | TRBV5-4 | CASSLSAGNTIYF | TGTGCCAGCAGCTTGTCCGCTGGAAACACCATATATTTT
NA | TRBJ2-1 | NA | TRBV13 | CASSPSPSSYNEQFF | TGTGCCAGCAGCCCAAGTCCCAGCTCCTACAATGAGCAGTTCTTC
NA | TRBJ1-3 | NA | TRBV13 | CASSLGGAGNTIYF | TGTGCCAGCAGCTTAGGTGGGGCTGGAAACACCATATATTTT
NA | TRBJ1-1 | NA | TRBV5-1 | CASSLAGSGNTEAFF | TGCGCCAGCAGCTTGGCAGGGTCTGGGAACACTGAAGCTTTCTTT
NA | TRBJ1-5 | NA | TRBV11-3 | CASSPTTGSQPQHF | TGTGCCAGCAGCCCTACTACAGGGAGTCAGCCCCAGCATTTT
NA | TRBJ2-5 | NA | TRBV6-5 | CASSKYVRQETQYF | TGTGCCAGCTCGAAATACGTCAGGCAAGAGACCCAGTACTTC
NA | TRBJ1-5 | NA | TRBV6-6 | CASGTNQPQHF | TGTGCCAGCGGCACAAATCAGCCCCAGCATTTT
NA | TRBJ2-7 | NA | TRBV6-5 | CASSYSSFGRREQYF | TGTGCCAGCAGTTACTCGTCGTTCGGTCGTCGCGAGCAGTACTTC
NA | TRBJ2-5 | TRBD2 | TRBV5-1 | CASSSGLAGVQETQYF | TGCGCCAGCAGCTCCGGACTAGCGGGAGTACAAGAGACCCAGTACTTC
NA | TRBJ2-5 | NA | TRBV2 | CASSEFETQYF | TGTGCCAGCAGTGAGTTTGAGACCCAGTACTTC
NA | TRBJ2-7 | TRBD1 | TRBV28 | CASSHPGTGGHEQYF | TGTGCCAGCAGTCACCCCGGGACAGGGGGCCACGAGCAGTACTTC
NA | TRBJ2-7 | TRBD1 | TRBV6-6 | CASSFLSQGEQYF | TGTGCCAGCAGTTTTCTATCACAGGGGGAGCAGTACTTC
NA | TRBJ2-1 | TRBD1 | TRBV23-1 | CASSLRRQGYNEQFF | TGCGCCAGCAGCCTGCGCCGACAGGGATACAATGAGCAGTTCTTC
NA | TRBJ2-7 | NA | TRBV4-1 | CASSQDPTGAYEQYF | TGCGCCAGCAGCCAAGACCCTACAGGTGCCTACGAGCAGTACTTC
few | TRBJ2-2 | NA | TRBV27 | CASSLYSGTGELFF | TGTGCCAGCAGCCTCTACTCCGGGACAGGGGAGCTGTTTTTT
NA | TRBJ1-4 | NA | TRBV7-9 | CASRPGGRAANEKLFF | TGTGCCAGCAGACCCGGAGGGAGGGCTGCTAATGAAAAACTGTTTTTT
NA | TRBJ1-2 | NA | TRBV19 | CASSLVLVPNRNYGYTF | TGTGCCAGTAGTCTCGTCCTGGTCCCAAACAGAAACTATGGCTACACCTTC
once | TRBJ1-5 | NA | TRBV7-9 | CASSLGPGQPQHF | TGTGCCAGCAGCTTAGGGCCGGGTCAGCCCCAGCATTTT